These 26 T cell receptor beta chains share one sample of origin, sequenced in a study of patients and donors after allogeneic stem cell transplantation. TCRdb processed the RT-PCR reads anew with MiXCR; each CDR3 protein has one entry. The table lists about 200,000 distinct CDR3 sequences, roughly 40% of them singletons. Material: blood, either unsorted or a sorted T cell fraction (not recorded which). The receptors were gathered from a human donor who was either an allogeneic HSCT recipient or a stem cell or donor lymphocyte infusion donor (not recorded which). It is not recorded whose cells these are; they may come from a transplant donor.

CDR3 sequence reads: CASSAGRAYQPQHF. CDR3 sequence (DNA): TGTGCCAGCAGCGCCGGCAGGGCCTATCAGCCCCAGCATTTT. This chain uses TRBV11-2 with TRBJ1-5; possibly TRBD1 for D (5 bases). Looked up from germline, CDR1 is SGHAT and CDR2 is FQNNGV. The CDR3 spans 14 residues. The V and J ends lost 5 bases and 5 bases respectively, with 13 bases between them. The full variable domain, with the rest looked up from reference TRBV11-2 and TRBJ1-5, is EAGVAQSPRYKIIEKRQSVAFWCNPISGHATLYWYQQILGQGPKLLIQFQNNGVVDDSQLPKDRFSAERLKGVDSTLKIQPAKLEDSAVYLCASSAGRAYQPQHFGDGTRLSIL.

J is TRBJ1-2 and V is TRBV12-5, with D uncertain. The CDR3 is made up of 15 amino acids. V lost 6 bases, J lost 8 bases, and 22 bases lay in between. From germline, CDR1 is LGHNT and CDR2 FRNRAP. This CDR3 reads CASGKGGHSIEGYTF. Here the CDR3 DNA reads TGTGCTAGTGGCAAGGGTGGTCACAGCATAGAAGGCTACACCTTC.

V is TRBV7-8 and J is TRBJ2-1, with D perhaps given as TRBD1 or TRBD2 (5 bases each). This CDR3 has 13 amino acids. Trimming removed 5 bases from V and 10 bases from J, with 15 bases in between. The germline V gene has CDR1 SGHVS and CDR2 FQNEAQ. The CDR3 DNA is TGTGCCAGCAGCCCCGTGAGAGGGGAGGAGCAGTTCTTC. Protein: CASSPVRGEEQFF.

The CDR3 DNA sequence: TGTGCCAGCAGTTTAGGGGGACTTCACTCCCCCCCGAACACTGAAGCTTTCTTT. Translating it yields CASSLGGLHSPPNTEAFF. J is TRBJ1-1 and V is TRBV12-3 or TRBV12-4; weak D call: TRBD1 (5 bases). This CDR3 is 18 amino acids long. V was pared by 1 base and J by 1 base, with 19 bases between.

V usage is TRBV5-1 and J usage is TRBJ1-1; maybe TRBD1 (6 bases). This CDR3 has 16 amino acids. Germline CDR1 SGHRS, CDR2 YFSETQ. V shed 3 bases and J shed 4 bases, with 19 bases lying between them. Here the CDR3 DNA reads TGCGCCAGCAGCTCGATTTCCGGGACAATGCCCACTGAAGCTTTCTTT. This encodes CASSSISGTMPTEAFF.

The V gene is TRBV28, the J gene TRBJ2-3; maybe TRBD1 (5 bases). Germline CDR1 is MDHEN and CDR2 is SYDVKM. The V gene lost 3 bases and the J gene lost 1 base, with 14 bases spanning the gap. The CDR3 loop spans 16 amino acids. CDR3 amino acids: CASSFPPGSRTDTQYF. CDR3 nucleotide sequence: TGTGCCAGCAGTTTCCCTCCAGGGTCCCGCACAGATACGCAGTATTTT.

This clonotype was seen more than once but under ten times. The gene calls are TRBV20-1 and TRBJ1-4, with D possibly matching TRBD1 (5 bases). Germline V gives CDR1 DFQATT, CDR2 SNEGSKA (reference sequence). V was cut by 5 bases and J by 3 bases, with 13 bases left in between. The CDR3 totals 14 residues. The CDR3 protein is CSAPGGEANEKLFF. The CDR3 nucleotides are TGCAGTGCTCCTGGGGGGGAGGCTAATGAAAAACTGTTTTTT.

The chain joins TRBV10-3 to TRBJ1-5; TRBD1 matches 8 bases. V lost 1 base and J lost 4; bases outside the gene matches: 3. CDR1 ENHRY and CDR2 SYGVKD come from the germline V gene. CDR3 size: 15 residues. The CDR3 reads CAISEWQGANQPQHF. DNA of the CDR3: TGTGCCATCAGTGAGTGGCAGGGGGCAAATCAGCCCCAGCATTTT.

The rearrangement joins TRBV20-1 to TRBJ2-1, with 10 nucleotides matching TRBD2. CDR1 DFQATT and CDR2 SNEGSKA come from the germline V gene (reference sequence). The V gene end was trimmed by 1 base and the J gene end by 7 bases; junction bases not matched to a gene: 7. CDR3 length: 15 amino acids. CDR3 nucleotide sequence: TGCAGTGCTAGAGTCCCCGGGACTAGCGCTAATGAGCAGTTCTTC. As protein: CSARVPGTSANEQFF.

This clonotype was found a few times. The chain employs TRBV11-2 and TRBJ1-1, with no clear D. V was cut by 3 bases and J by 5 bases, with 10 bases left in between. Germline V gene data show CDR1 as SGHAT and CDR2 as FQNNGV. CDR3 length: 13 amino acids. CDR3 in amino acids: CASSFEPYTEAFF. The CDR3 DNA reads as TGTGCCAGCAGCTTCGAACCCTATACTGAAGCTTTCTTT.

The rearrangement links TRBV4-1 to TRBJ2-7; 10 bases are a match to TRBD2. The germline gives CDR1 MGHRA, CDR2 YSYEKL. J lost 9 bases, V lost 1 base, and 12 bases had no gene match. This CDR3 region has 16 residues. CDR3 DNA sequence: TGCGCCAGCAGCCAAGCTTCCAGCGGGAGGGTACTGGGGCAGTACTTC. Translating gives CASSQASSGRVLGQYF.

V and J are TRBV30 and TRBJ2-7, with 11 bases fitting TRBD2. The V gene end was trimmed by 0 bases and the J gene end by 5 bases; junction bases not matched to a gene: 6. Germline loops: CDR1 GTSNPN, CDR2 SVGIG (reference sequence). The CDR3 runs 15 residues. This chain's CDR3 is CAWSVIAGGPNEQYF. The CDR3 nucleotides read TGTGCCTGGAGTGTTATAGCGGGAGGGCCGAACGAGCAGTACTTC.

The CDR3 loop is CSVQTGNTEAFF. CDR3 sequence (DNA): TGCAGCGTTCAGACAGGGAACACTGAAGCTTTCTTT. This chain uses TRBV29-1 with TRBJ1-1; perhaps TRBD1 as D (6 bases). This CDR3 region has 12 residues. Germline V gives CDR1 SQVTM, CDR2 ANQGSEA. With 5 bases removed from V and 1 base from J, the gap between germline ends came to 8 bases.

CDR3 protein: CATSRDSPLHF. Written as DNA, the CDR3 is TGTGCCACCAGCAGAGATTCACCCCTCCACTTT. The chain uses TRBV15 and TRBJ1-6; no clear D gene. This CDR3 has 11 amino acids. The germline V gene has CDR1 LNHNV and CDR2 YYDKDF (reference sequence). V dropped 0 bases and J dropped 9 bases, with 0 bases sitting between them. Full variable domain (outside the CDR3, taken from reference TRBV15 and TRBJ1-6): DAMVIQNPRYQVTQFGKPVTLSCSQTLNHNVMYWYQQKSSQAPKLLFHYYDKDFNNEADTPDNFQSRRPNTSFCFLDIRSPGLGDTAMYLCATSRDSPLHFGNGTRLTVT.

The sample holds one count of this clonotype. As DNA, the CDR3 is TGTGCCAGCAGCTTACCTCCGAGCGGCCAGAACAATGAGCAGTTCTTC. This codes for CASSLPPSGQNNEQFF. The chain has TRBV7-9 and TRBJ2-1; the D gene is possibly TRBD2 (5 bases). Germline CDR1 SEHNR, CDR2 FQNEAQ (reference sequence). V was trimmed by 2 bases and J by 5 bases, leaving 16 bases between them. CDR3 length equals 16 residues.

This clonotype was recorded a few times. The rearrangement joins TRBV27 to TRBJ1-4; perhaps TRBD1 as D (5 bases). V dropped 3 bases and J dropped 7 bases, with 9 bases sitting between them. This CDR3 comprises 13 residues. Per germline, CDR1 MNHEY and CDR2 SMNVEV (reference sequence). Here the CDR3 reads CASSLGGSEKLFF. In DNA, the CDR3 is TGTGCCAGCAGTTTGGGGGGTAGTGAAAAACTGTTTTTT.

This chain uses TRBV12-3 or TRBV12-4 with TRBJ2-5; TRBD2 aligns across 8 bases. The CDR3 sequence is 15 residues long. J gave up 5 bases and V 0 bases, and 5 bases lay outside the gene matches. The CDR3 sequence is CASSLAVAGRETQYF. DNA for the CDR3: TGTGCCAGCAGTTTAGCTGTAGCGGGAAGGGAGACCCAGTACTTC.

The rearrangement joins TRBV4-3 to TRBJ1-1; D possibly corresponds to TRBD1 (5 bases). This CDR3 has 16 amino acids. Germline CDR1 and CDR2: LGHNA and YSLEER. Trimming removed 0 bases at V and 0 bases at J, with 11 bases between. DNA of the CDR3: TGCGCCAGCAGCCAAGAACGACAGTCCATGAACACTGAAGCTTTCTTT. Translation: CASSQERQSMNTEAFF.

The J gene is TRBJ2-4, the V gene TRBV15; D could derive from TRBD1 or TRBD2 (6 bases each). The germline gives CDR1 LNHNV, CDR2 YYDKDF (reference sequence). Between the trimmed V and J ends, which lost 5 bases and 7 bases, there was a span of 12 bases. The CDR3 totals 13 residues. This chain's CDR3 is CATSRRGGNIQYF. The DNA of the CDR3 is TGTGCCACCAGCCGAAGAGGGGGGAACATTCAGTACTTC.

The V gene is TRBV7-9, the J gene TRBJ1-1; a weak D match, TRBD1 (6 bases). Germline V gene data show CDR1 as SEHNR and CDR2 as FQNEAQ (reference sequence). V shed 6 bases and J shed 3 bases, with 20 bases lying between them. The CDR3 totals 16 residues. The CDR3: CASRRQTGGMDTEAFF. The CDR3 nucleotides read TGTGCCAGCAGACGACAGACAGGAGGGATGGACACTGAAGCTTTCTTT. The whole variable domain, remainder taken from reference TRBV7-9 and TRBJ1-1, is DTGVSQNPRHKITKRGQNVTFRCDPISEHNRLYWYRQTLGQGPEFLTYFQNEAQLEKSRLLSDRFSAERPKGSFSTLEIQRTEQGDSAMYLCASRRQTGGMDTEAFFGQGTRLTVV.

This clonotype turned up a few times. The chain links TRBV4-3 to TRBJ1-1, with D possibly TRBD1 on 5 matching bases. The germline V and J ends were trimmed by 1 base and 7 bases, with 10 bases remaining between them. CDR3 length: 13 residues. Per the germline V gene, CDR1 is LGHNA and CDR2 is YSLEER. The CDR3 protein is CASSQGGKVEAFF. The CDR3 DNA reads as TGCGCCAGCAGCCAAGGGGGGAAGGTTGAAGCTTTCTTT.

This chain connects TRBV29-1 to TRBJ2-1, with TRBD2 matching 9 bases. The junction had 2 bases not matched to a gene; V was cut back by 5 bases and J by 9 bases. The germline V gene encodes CDR1 SQVTM and CDR2 ANQGSEA. This CDR3 has 11 amino acids. The CDR3 sequence is CSVLAGAEQFF. In DNA form, the CDR3 reads TGCAGCGTTTTAGCGGGAGCTGAGCAGTTCTTC.

This clonotype turned up a few times. This chain uses TRBV7-2 with TRBJ1-2; D is unclear. The germline V and J ends were trimmed by 5 bases and 8 bases, with 15 bases remaining between them. The CDR3 is made up of 13 amino acids. The V gene's germline CDR1 is SGHTA and CDR2 FQGNSA. The CDR3 loop reads CASSTDMMSGYTF. CDR3 DNA sequence: TGTGCCAGCAGCACCGACATGATGAGCGGCTACACCTTC.

There are a few counts of this clonotype. This chain joins TRBV6-5 and TRBJ1-1; the D is unclear. This CDR3 is built from 12 residues. Between the trimmed V and J ends, which lost 4 bases and 4 bases, there was a span of 7 bases. Germline assignment: CDR1 MNHEY and CDR2 SVGAGI. In nucleotides, the CDR3 is TGTGCCAGCAGTTCCCTACCCACTGAAGCTTTCTTT. This sequence encodes CASSSLPTEAFF.

The chain carries TRBV6-5 and TRBJ2-1, with 9 nucleotides matching TRBD2. The CDR3 runs to 15 residues. The V gene end was trimmed by 2 bases and the J gene end by 9 bases; junction bases not matched to a gene: 8. In germline, CDR1 is MNHEY, CDR2 SVGAGI. CDR3 in DNA: TGTGCCAGCAGTTACCCGACTAGCGGAGCTTTTGAGCAGTTCTTC. It translates to CASSYPTSGAFEQFF.

The chain couples TRBV7-2 to TRBJ2-1; D is possibly TRBD1 (5 bases). The CDR3 has 12 amino acids. Germline V gene sequence: CDR1 SGHTA, CDR2 FQGNSA. Deletions cut 5 bases from V and 8 bases from J, with 10 bases between. The CDR3 bases are TGTGCCAGCAGCATGACAGTAGATGAGCAGTTCTTC. It codes for CASSMTVDEQFF. The full variable domain, with the rest looked up from reference TRBV7-2 and TRBJ2-1, is GAGVSQSPSNKVTEKGKDVELRCDPISGHTALYWYRQSLGQGLEFLIYFQGNSAPDKSGLPSDRFSAERTGGSVSTLTIQRTQQEDSAVYLCASSMTVDEQFFGPGTRLTVL.